The 28 T cell receptor beta chains below all came from one sample that was sequenced in a study of cytomegalovirus exposure and HLA in healthy donors. Vbeta (60) and Jbeta (13) primers were used in the PCR. Measured with immunoSEQ multiplex PCR; TCRdb has only the in-frame clones, and not every one. The sample has 300,000 or so clones, approximately 84% seen once. Input material: PBMCs. The receptor set was obtained from a woman aged 40-49 years in good health and CMV-seropositive.

The J gene is TRBJ1-3, the V gene TRBV27; D perhaps matches TRBD1 (6 bases). V was cut by 5 bases and J by 3 bases, with 11 bases left in between. The CDR3 has 14 amino acids. Germline lookup yields CDR1 MNHEY and CDR2 SMNVEV (reference sequence). The CDR3: CASSTRGFGNTIYF. In DNA, the CDR3 is TGTGCCAGCAGTACGAGGGGGTTTGGAAACACCATATATTTT.

The rearrangement joins TRBV7-8 to TRBJ1-6; 10 nucleotides line up with TRBD1. The CDR3 consists of 16 residues. Germline V gives CDR1 SGHVS, CDR2 FQNEAQ. Losses at the gene ends were 1 base for V and 3 bases for J; bases not matched to a gene: 0. The CDR3 region has the DNA TGTGCCAGCAGCTTAGGGGACAGGGGCTATAATTCACCCCTCCACTTT. This encodes CASSLGDRGYNSPLHF. Full variable domain (rest looked up from reference TRBV7-8 and TRBJ1-6): GAGVSQSPRYKVAKRGQDVALRCDPISGHVSLFWYQQALGQGPEFLTYFQNEAQLDKSGLPSDRFFAERPEGSVSTLKIQRTQQEDSAVYLCASSLGDRGYNSPLHFGNGTRLTVT.

The V and J genes are TRBV29-1 and TRBJ1-2; tentative D call: TRBD1 (5 bases). V dropped 6 bases and J dropped 3 bases, with 14 bases sitting between them. The CDR3 has 13 amino acids. Germline CDR1 SQVTM, CDR2 ANQGSEA. Here the CDR3 reads CSVLGRGDYGYTF. DNA of the CDR3: TGCAGCGTCTTGGGTCGGGGGGACTATGGCTACACCTTC.

In this sample, this clone turned up a few times. The V gene is TRBV29-1, the J gene TRBJ1-3, with 9 bases fitting TRBD1. Germline V gene data show CDR1 as SQVTM and CDR2 as ANQGSEA. V lost 5 bases and J lost 0; bases outside the gene matches: 11. This CDR3 region has 17 residues. This CDR3 is CSVRTGQGLPSGNTIYF. The DNA of the CDR3 is TGCAGCGTTCGAACGGGACAGGGACTCCCCTCTGGAAACACCATATATTTT.

The V call is TRBV7-2, the J call TRBJ1-5; D gene ambiguous. The length of the CDR3 is 15 residues. Germline V CDR1 and CDR2: SGHTA, FQGNSA. The V and J ends lost 1 base and 5 bases respectively, with 12 bases between them. CDR3 residues: CASSLVGSGDQPQHF. The DNA of the CDR3 is TGTGCCAGCAGCTTAGTAGGGAGCGGCGATCAGCCCCAGCATTTT.

The V gene is TRBV6-5, the J gene TRBJ2-5; 8 bases agree with TRBD2. The CDR3 is 15 amino acids. V trimming: 0 bases; J trimming: 6 bases; junction bases outside the gene matches: 6. Germline assignment: CDR1 MNHEY and CDR2 SVGAGI. The CDR3 DNA reads TGTGCCAGCAGTTACTCAGAGACTAGCGAACAGACCCAGTACTTC. Amino acids: CASSYSETSEQTQYF.

This clone came up once. The gene calls are TRBV11-2 and TRBJ2-2; 10 bases are shared with TRBD2. The CDR3 is 15 residues long. Per the germline V gene, CDR1 is SGHAT and CDR2 is FQNNGV. V shed 5 bases and J 4 bases; nucleotides not matched to a gene: 4. Here the CDR3 DNA reads TGTGCCAGCAGCCTAGCGGGAGTAGTCACCGGGGAGCTGTTTTTT. This codes for CASSLAGVVTGELFF.

The chain links TRBV6-6 to TRBJ2-7; maybe TRBD1 (6 bases). The CDR3 is made up of 13 amino acids. Trimming removed 5 bases at V and 5 bases at J, with 13 bases between. From germline, CDR1 is MNHNY and CDR2 SVGAGI (reference sequence). The CDR3 is CASSRGKGDEQYF. Written as DNA, the CDR3 is TGTGCCAGCAGTAGAGGGAAGGGGGACGAGCAGTACTTC.

This sequence joins TRBV7-8 and TRBJ1-2; no clear D gene. This CDR3 region has 13 residues. CDR1 is SGHVS and CDR2 is FQNEAQ in the germline V gene. Trimming stripped 5 bases from V and 1 base from J, with 8 bases between. The CDR3 reads CASSSHDNYGYTF. The CDR3 coding sequence is TGTGCCAGCAGCAGCCACGATAACTATGGCTACACCTTC.

The rearrangement links TRBV27 to TRBJ2-5, with 7 bases identical to TRBD2. The CDR3 contains 14 residues. The junction had 5 bases not matched to a gene; V was cut back by 0 bases and J by 7 bases. CDR1 is MNHEY, CDR2 SMNVEV, per germline (reference sequence). The CDR3 is CASSLSSREGTQYF. The CDR3 DNA sequence: TGTGCCAGCAGTTTATCCAGCAGGGAGGGGACCCAGTACTTC.

The chain uses TRBV19 and TRBJ2-3; TRBD1 matches 8 bases. V shed 6 bases, J shed 2 bases, and the junction held 7 bases outside the gene matches. The CDR3 spans 15 residues. Germline V CDR1 and CDR2: LNHDA, SQIVND (reference sequence). The CDR3, as DNA: TGTGCCAGTAGGTCGGGACAGGCCATCACAGATACGCAGTATTTT. This codes for CASRSGQAITDTQYF.

This sequence joins TRBV28 and TRBJ2-1; 9 bases line up with TRBD2. Trimming cost V 4 bases and J 0 bases; bases outside gene matches: 10. This CDR3 spans 18 amino acids. Germline CDR1 and CDR2: MDHEN and SYDVKM. CDR3 sequence reads: CASSWLAGSKGSYNEQFF. CDR3 nucleotide sequence: TGTGCCAGCAGTTGGCTAGCGGGATCCAAAGGCTCCTACAATGAGCAGTTCTTC.

This clone has just a few counts. This chain links TRBV6-5 with TRBJ1-5, with D perhaps TRBD1 (6 bases). The CDR3 covers 15 residues. Germline lookup yields CDR1 MNHEY and CDR2 SVGAGI. V dropped 0 bases and J dropped 6 bases, with 12 bases sitting between them. The CDR3 is CASSYSGGRPQPQHF. CDR3 DNA: TGTGCCAGCAGTTACTCGGGGGGGCGGCCTCAGCCCCAGCATTTT.

The CDR3 coding sequence is TGTGCCAGCATCCCCGGACCCAAGGAAGGGGTATATGGCTACACCTTC. It codes for CASIPGPKEGVYGYTF. This chain connects TRBV7-8 to TRBJ1-2; a possible D gene is TRBD1 (5 bases). V dropped 7 bases and J dropped 5 bases, with 23 bases sitting between them. The CDR3 length is 16 residues. Looked up from germline, CDR1 is SGHVS and CDR2 is FQNEAQ.

This clone was detected only a few times. The chain joins TRBV7-9 to TRBJ2-7, with 9 nucleotides matching TRBD1. The CDR3 runs to 15 residues. Germline trimming cut 5 bases from V and 2 bases from J; bases unmatched to any gene: 7. The germline V gene encodes CDR1 SEHNR and CDR2 FQNEAQ (reference sequence). Here the CDR3 DNA reads TGTGCCAGCAGCCGGGGACAGGGTGGGACCTACGAGCAGTACTTC. It codes for CASSRGQGGTYEQYF.

The rearrangement links TRBV7-2 to TRBJ2-7; D is ambiguous. The CDR3 covers 13 residues. V dropped 1 base and J dropped 0 bases, with 4 bases sitting between them. The germline gives CDR1 SGHTA, CDR2 FQGNSA. The CDR3 DNA reads as TGTGCCAGCAGCTTAGATCTCTCCTACGAGCAGTACTTC. Translated: CASSLDLSYEQYF.

The CDR3 DNA reads as TGCAACCCCTTACGCCTCCCAAGAGGGGAGCAGTACTTC. This translates into CNPLRLPRGEQYF. The chain combines TRBV29-1 with TRBJ2-7; D may be TRBD2 (5 bases). Germline V CDR1 and CDR2: SQVTM, ANQGSEA. The length of the CDR3 is 13 residues.

This chain links TRBV18 with TRBJ2-5, with 10 bases matching TRBD2. Trimming removed 3 bases from V and 5 bases from J; junction bases left unmatched: 6. This CDR3 comprises 15 residues. Germline V gives CDR1 KGHSH, CDR2 LQKENI. The CDR3 here is CASSPIAGGTETQYF. The CDR3 DNA is TGTGCCAGCTCACCCATAGCGGGAGGAACGGAGACCCAGTACTTC.

V is TRBV7-2 and J is TRBJ2-1; 9 bases match TRBD2. Germline loops: CDR1 SGHTA, CDR2 FQGNSA. CDR3 length: 15 residues. The ends lost 0 bases at V and 4 bases at J; junction bases unmatched: 1. DNA for the CDR3: TGTGCCAGCAGCTTAGCAGCGGGGGGATACAATGAGCAGTTCTTC. Translating it yields CASSLAAGGYNEQFF.

The chain recombines TRBV27 with TRBJ1-5; no definite D call. Trimming cost V 2 bases and J 7 bases, with 9 bases left between them. The CDR3 loop spans 13 amino acids. Germline lookup yields CDR1 MNHEY and CDR2 SMNVEV (reference sequence). For the CDR3, the DNA is TGTGCCAGCAGTTTACGGGTGCAGCAGCCCCAGCATTTT. It yields the protein CASSLRVQQPQHF.

The chain combines TRBV5-1 with TRBJ1-1; no reliable D call. V was shortened by 3 bases and J by 0 bases, with 9 bases between the two germline ends. The germline V gene has CDR1 SGHRS and CDR2 YFSETQ. This CDR3 comprises 14 residues. The CDR3: CASSSGDLNTEAFF. The CDR3 DNA follows: TGCGCCAGCAGCTCGGGAGATTTGAACACTGAAGCTTTCTTT.

This clone has just one count. The V gene is TRBV7-3, the J gene TRBJ2-5; 7 positions agree with TRBD2. The CDR3 is 15 residues long. V was clipped by 0 bases and J by 2 bases; unmatched bases: 3. The germline V gene has CDR1 SGHTA and CDR2 FQGTGA. CDR3 sequence: CASSLTSGAQETQYF. CDR3 nucleotide sequence: TGTGCCAGCAGCTTAACCAGCGGGGCGCAAGAGACCCAGTACTTC.

The V and J genes are TRBV29-1 and TRBJ2-2; D is unresolved. Trimming shortened V by 7 bases and J by 2 bases, and 17 bases separated the two germline ends. This CDR3 has 15 residues. Germline loops: CDR1 SQVTM, CDR2 ANQGSEA. The CDR3 DNA reads as TGCAGCGCCATGCCAGGCTGGGTTAACACCGGGGAGCTGTTTTTT. Translation: CSAMPGWVNTGELFF.

This clone was observed a handful of times. The chain recombines TRBV5-6 with TRBJ2-7; TRBD2 matches 13 bases. V lost 5 bases and J lost 4; bases outside the gene matches: 12. The CDR3 is 17 amino acids. CDR1 SGHDT and CDR2 YYEEEE come from the germline V gene. The CDR3 loop reads CASSPDRTSGSIYEQYF. The CDR3 nucleotides are TGTGCCAGCAGTCCTGATCGGACTAGCGGGAGTATTTACGAGCAGTACTTC.

V is TRBV19 and J is TRBJ2-2; a possible D gene is TRBD2 (5 bases). This CDR3 comprises 15 residues. The germline V and J ends were trimmed by 8 bases and 4 bases, with 17 bases remaining between them. Germline V lookup: CDR1 LNHDA, CDR2 SQIVND (reference sequence). The DNA of the CDR3 is TGTGCCAGTCGGGCGGGTCTCTCTATCACCGGGGAGCTGTTTTTT. This codes for CASRAGLSITGELFF.

This chain connects TRBV5-5 to TRBJ1-1, with no clear D. There are 15 residues in the CDR3. V was trimmed by 3 bases and J by 1 base, leaving 13 bases between them. The germline CDR1 and CDR2 sequences are SGHKS and YYEKEE (reference sequence). In nucleotides, the CDR3 is TGTGCCAGCAGCTCGGCATTCCAGGAGAACACTGAAGCTTTCTTT. Translating it yields CASSSAFQENTEAFF. The full variable domain, in which reference TRBV5-5 and TRBJ1-1 provide the parts outside the CDR3, is DAGVTQSPTHLIKTRGQQVTLRCSPISGHKSVSWYQQVLGQGPQFIFQYYEKEERGRGNFPDRFSARQFPNYSSELNVNALLLGDSALYLCASSSAFQENTEAFFGQGTRLTVV.

The chain is built from TRBV6-5 and TRBJ2-7; 8 bases fit TRBD2. The germline CDR1 and CDR2 sequences are MNHEY and SVGAGI. This CDR3 contains 15 residues. The V segment lost 6 bases and the J segment 3 bases; nucleotides outside the gene matches: 10. The CDR3 DNA follows: TGTGCCAGCAGGCCCGCCCATACTAGCGGCTACGAGCAGTACTTC. As protein: CASRPAHTSGYEQYF.

The genes are TRBV10-3 and TRBJ2-7; 8 bases map to TRBD2. The length of the CDR3 is 14 residues. V shed 6 bases, J shed 4 bases, and the junction held 8 bases outside the gene matches. Germline V CDR1 and CDR2: ENHRY, SYGVKD. The CDR3 nucleotides are TGTGCCATCAGGCCCCCGGAGCGGGAGTACGAGCAGTACTTC. It specifies CAIRPPEREYEQYF.